This entry features one T cell receptor beta chain sequence. The data were obtained in a study of blood T cell repertoires in COVID-19. Study-level background: Both acute and convalescent COVID-19 samples were obtained from the United States, Italy and Spain. Sources were T cells, B-cell-depleted T cells, or PBMCs; the material itself was cDNA or gDNA.

In the authors' methods: Using reference gene primer amplification, nucleated cell counts were estimated. The method was immunoSEQ multiplex PCR; TCRdb's version includes in-frame clones alone and lacks a portion of them. From that table come the V and J calls and clone size; the DNA was used to work out D and trimming. The sample yields 150,000 to 170,000 clones, roughly 83% seen once. Trimming took off 0 bases at V and 4 bases at J, with 6 bases between the two ends. CDR1 SGHRS and CDR2 YFSETQ come from the germline V gene. This CDR3 has 13 amino acids. The J gene is TRBJ2-3, the V gene TRBV5-1; D gene unclear. Specimen: peripheral blood. The receptor was isolated from a woman aged 55-70 years with acute or convalescent COVID-19. The CDR3 loop is CASSLAAADTQYF. In DNA, the CDR3 is TGCGCCAGCAGCTTGGCGGCGGCAGATACGCAGTATTTT.